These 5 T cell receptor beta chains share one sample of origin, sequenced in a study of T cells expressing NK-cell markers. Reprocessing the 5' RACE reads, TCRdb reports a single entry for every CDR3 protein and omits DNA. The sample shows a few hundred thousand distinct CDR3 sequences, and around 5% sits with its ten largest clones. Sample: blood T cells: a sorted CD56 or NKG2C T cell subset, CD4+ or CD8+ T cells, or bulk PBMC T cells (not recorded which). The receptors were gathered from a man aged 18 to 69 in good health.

The CDR3 protein is CASSKAQRGGSTGELFF. This chain joins TRBV27 and TRBJ2-2; the TCRdb call, TRBD2, lacks DNA for checking. Per germline, CDR1 MNHEY and CDR2 SMNVEV (reference sequence). CDR3 length equals 17 residues.

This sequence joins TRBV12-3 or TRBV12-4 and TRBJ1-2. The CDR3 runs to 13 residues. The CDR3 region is CASSFQDNYGYTF.

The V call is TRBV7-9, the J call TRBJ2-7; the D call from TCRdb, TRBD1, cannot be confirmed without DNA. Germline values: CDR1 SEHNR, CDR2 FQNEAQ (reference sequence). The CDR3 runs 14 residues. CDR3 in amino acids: CASTLQGSGYEQYF.

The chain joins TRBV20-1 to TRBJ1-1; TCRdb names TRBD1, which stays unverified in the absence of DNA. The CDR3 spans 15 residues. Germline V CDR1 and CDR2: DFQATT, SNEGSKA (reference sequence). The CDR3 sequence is CSARERHWGYAEAFF.

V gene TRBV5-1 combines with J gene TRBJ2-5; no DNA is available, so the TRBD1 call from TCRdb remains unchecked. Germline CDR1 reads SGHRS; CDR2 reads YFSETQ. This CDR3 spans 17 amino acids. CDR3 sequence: CASSAPATGVLEETQYF.